This TCR beta chain originates from a study of cytomegalovirus exposure and HLA in healthy donors. Study-level findings and limits: Earlier results showed most TCR beta V segments being productive about 90% or about 30% of the time.

Researchers ran the PCR with 60 Vbeta and 13 Jbeta primers. The repertoire was sequenced with immunoSEQ multiplex PCR; TCRdb's copy has only in-frame clones and lacks some. Seen here are over 75,000 clones, around four fifths observed once, and the top ten hold roughly 7.3%. For this clone: Its antigen remains unknown.

V lost 5 bases to trimming and J lost 1 base; unmatched junction nucleotides: 5. Germline assignment: CDR1 SGHDN and CDR2 FVKESK. The CDR3 contains 14 residues. The chain couples TRBV14 to TRBJ2-7; the match to TRBD1 covers 7 bases. Sequenced input: PBMCs. This receptor was obtained from a man aged 45-65 years in good health and CMV-seropositive. The CDR3 sequence is CASSIPGQSYEQYF. The CDR3 bases are TGTGCCAGCAGCATTCCGGGACAGTCCTACGAGCAGTACTTC.